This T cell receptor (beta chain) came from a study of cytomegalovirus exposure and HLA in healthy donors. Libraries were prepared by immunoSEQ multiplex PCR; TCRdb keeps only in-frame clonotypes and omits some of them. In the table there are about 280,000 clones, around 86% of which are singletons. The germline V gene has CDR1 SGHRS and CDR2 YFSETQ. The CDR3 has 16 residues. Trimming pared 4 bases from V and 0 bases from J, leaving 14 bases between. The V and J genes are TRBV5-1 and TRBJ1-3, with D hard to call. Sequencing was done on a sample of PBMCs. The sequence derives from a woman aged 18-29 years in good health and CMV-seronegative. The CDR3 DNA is TGCGCCAGCAGCGCCGGCGGCGGATCCTCTGGAAACACCATATATTTT. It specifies CASSAGGGSSGNTIYF.